Given below is one TCR beta chain in context. Its binding antigen is unknown. One base away there is no much larger clone; base qualities are not given. V drops 0 bases and J drops 2 bases, leaving 10 bases in between. From cysteine to phenylalanine, the CDR3 is 15 amino acids long. Only the CDR3 part of the read is kept: 45 bases, read in frame from the first base. The germline V gene (reference sequence) yields SGHNT for CDR1 and YYREEE for CDR2. The sample originates from a study of cytomegalovirus exposure and HLA in healthy donors (dated by TCRdb to between 2016 and 2019). Notes on the research overall: An earlier analysis of approximately 590 of the donors reported more than 250 Gb of sequence data and 117 million unique TCR beta sequences from about 200 million T cells. To study patterns of TCR occurrence, a later analysis re-analyzed previously published TCR beta repertoires from several hundred donors and added high-resolution HLA genotyping. The study aimed to test whether signatures of past pathogen exposure could be identified by cataloging public T cell receptors. Along with the roughly 700-subject first cohort, a separate validation cohort of over 90 different subjects was used. Both class I and class II loci were covered by HLA typing, at four-digit resolution. Around 300 gigabases of sequencing data and some 85 million unique TCR sequences were included in an early release covering 550 to 800 HLA-typed donors. Typing coverage differed by locus: A, B, C, DRB1 and DQB1 were typed in roughly 620-640 donors, DQA1 in around 500, DPA1 in 606, and DPB1 in 400 to 480. Among 398 genotyped donors of the cohort, an average of about 240,000 unique TCR beta nucleotide sequences were sequenced per donor, roughly 18% of them non-productive. All discovery cohort repertoires had been generated on a single sequencing platform. Using immunosequencing, the study profiled T cell repertoires from some 670 subjects and related those repertoires to cytomegalovirus serostatus. The genetic ancestry cluster associated with self-reported Caucasian donors included roughly four fifths of the roughly 390 genotyped donors. An earlier analysis of 500 to 650 of the donors applied high-throughput TCR beta sequencing to assess whether each TCR beta V gene segment acted as functional or pseudogenic. Five DR-DQ haplotypes were treated as single units for association and clustering because of strong linkage in the cohort. A later genetic analysis used genome-wide SNP genotypes for about 60% of the roughly 670 donors, treating that subset as a discovery cohort. The later analysis used no new phenotypic data to find candidate immune exposures, relying instead on TCR beta sequences and their occurrence across donors. To predict cytomegalovirus infection status, the study brought together high-throughput TCR immunosequencing, statistical association of individual TCRs with disease status, and machine learning. Alongside the repertoire data, information on donor age, sex, ethnicity and CMV serostatus was compiled. What the authors observed across the whole study: Only TCR beta chains were sequenced in this cohort, and the absence of alpha or paired-chain data limited detectable features. In an earlier analysis of a few hundred of the donors, most TCR beta V segments were observed in productive rearrangements about 87% or about 30% of the time, broadly matching IMGT annotations. The classifier was reported to diagnose cytomegalovirus status with high specificity and sensitivity in both the original and validation cohorts. In a later analysis, several top co-occurrence clusters were reported to appear linked to parvovirus B19, influenza, CMV and Epstein-Barr virus. CMV serostatus was the only immune exposure information available for the cohort. The presence/absence analyses assumed that sequencing depth was roughly uniform across donors, and that assumption may not be true. In a later analysis, HLA-associated TCR beta chains showed more clonal expansion and lower generation probabilities than non-associated chains that were equally common. A few of the identified cytomegalovirus-associated TCR beta chains were confirmed in vitro to be specific for cytomegalovirus antigens. At a false discovery rate of 0.05, a later analysis linked some 18,000 TCR beta sequences to specific HLA alleles. In a later analysis, the rate of TCR association differed among HLA loci, with DRB1 alleles having the most associated TCRs and HLA-C alleles having the fewest. Over 15 rarely observed V segments, including chromosome 9 orphons, were excluded from the earlier analysis of a few hundred of the donors because counts were too low. Linkage disequilibrium might explain the correlated functional status among segregating V segments, but an unknown experimental factor could not be ruled out. A later analysis found that most CMV-associated TCR beta chains appeared HLA-restricted, with HLA associations seemingly driven largely by CMV exposure. A further reported finding was that TCR beta sequences accurately predicted the HLA-A and HLA-B alleles for most subjects in the first cohort. Assigning TCR associations to individual alleles was difficult when HLA alleles, especially DR and DQ, strongly co-occurred. The authors suggested that the approach could potentially be extended to other disease states and immunological phenotypes. A later genetic analysis associated a missense DCLRE1C variant with V-gene and J-gene trimming of TCR beta chains, and an independent cohort replicated the association. Because HLA typing was unavailable for some donors at each locus, only the typed subset was used in association tests. Some IMGT-functional V segments, including TRBV6-2 and TRBV6-3, could not be told apart with the 87-base-pair reads, so those segments were excluded. According to a later genetic analysis, donors in an Asian-associated ancestry cluster had fewer N-insertions in productive TCRs than the roughly 670-donor mean. Most TCR sequences were seen in very few donors, while some public TCRs were found in many individuals. A cluster of highly shared sequence variants was judged likely to represent a technical artifact of the sequencing pipeline. The study gave a list of roughly 150 TCR beta chains associated with cytomegalovirus.

Libraries came from the immunoSEQ multiplex PCR assay. A mixture of 60 forward primers for TCR Vbeta segments and 13 reverse primers for TCR Jbeta segments was used in the multiplex PCR. The CDR3 region of rearranged TCR beta genes was amplified from genomic DNA with a multiplex PCR assay. Amplified TCR beta libraries were sequenced as 87-base-pair reads on the Illumina HiSeq System. In the source study's methods: A later analysis tallied some 79 million unique TCR beta chains across the roughly 610 repertoires, and roughly 11 million of those chains were shared by two or more donors. Raw reads were error-corrected and collapsed into unique sequences with a nearest-neighbor algorithm that merged closely related sequences to remove PCR and sequencing errors. CDR3 sequences were aligned to IMGT reference sequences to assign V, D and J gene segments. Each retained sequence needed at least a six-nucleotide match to both a V gene segment and a J gene segment. A rearrangement counted as productive if the CDR3 had no stop codons and remained in frame with V and J, and every other rearrangement counted as non-productive. CDR3 was defined according to IMGT convention as the region running from the second conserved V-encoded cysteine to the conserved J-encoded phenylalanine. The earlier analysis of approximately 500 of the donors excluded sequences that lacked an unambiguous match to a single V gene segment. In an earlier analysis of 587 of the donors, a V segment was called functional when productive rearrangements were above 56.7%, and segregating when the standard deviation between donors exceeded 5%. To diagnose cytomegalovirus status from the catalog of TCR beta chain sequences, a statistical classification framework was built. V and J gene assignment, in a later analysis, came from comparing TCR nucleotide sequences with IMGT/GENE-DB human TR gene sequences. A later analysis assigned CDR3 sequences and most-parsimonious VDJ recombination scenarios with the TCRdist pipeline. A later analysis defined each TCR beta chain by its CDR3 amino acid sequence plus V-gene family, and excluded reads lacking a unique V-gene family. To address suspected cross-contamination and a sequencing artifact, a later analysis removed around 600 highly shared, low-generation-probability nucleotide sequences. A later analysis calculated a clonal expansion index for each public chain from normalized within-repertoire ranks of inferred template counts. A later analysis computed generation probabilities with a VDJ recombination model fitted to out-of-frame rearrangements, and checked the results against IGoR. In a later analysis, hypergeometric tests were used to score TCR-TCR, TCR-HLA and TCR-CMV co-occurrence, with a repertoire-size bias correction applied to TCR pairs. To estimate false discovery rates, a later analysis permuted the HLA or CMV assignments 20 times. In a later analysis, co-occurring TCRs were grouped using DBSCAN, and TCRdist sequence similarity was added for clustering within HLA-allele-positive subsets. Repertoires with fewer than 30,000 or more than 120,000 public chains, plus five repertoires with anomalous nucleotide sharing, were excluded from co-occurrence clustering. TCRdb carries this immuneACCESS record with in-frame sequences only. Its versions omit some clonotypes, under half of them owing to an unresolved V gene in the studies checked, with the rest unexplained. V and J calls and clone size come straight from that table; D and trimming were deduced from the DNA. This sample lists 150,000 to 200,000 clones; 75% to 85% were detected once. The top ten clones comprise approximately 4.4% of the sample.

The cohort was made up of 666 healthy bone marrow donors. At the time of sampling, every cohort member was nominally healthy, though immune exposures that went unrecorded were likely present. The donor tested CMV seropositive and was one of the 289 seropositive cohort members. A peripheral blood sample was collected from each donor, and TCR beta sequencing was performed on peripheral blood mononuclear cells. The Qiagen DNeasy Blood Extraction Kit was used to extract genomic DNA from the blood cell samples. Recombination joined TRBV5-4 with TRBJ2-3; too little of a D gene remains to name it. The source of this sequence is a woman aged 18-35 years in good health and CMV-seropositive. Sequencing was carried out using PBMCs. The bases read TGTGCCAGCAGCTTGGCCCTCGCAGACACAGATACGCAGTATTTT. It codes for CASSLALADTDTQYF.